This paragraph covers one T cell receptor (beta chain) sequence. This sample was taken from a study of preoperative IRX-2 immunotherapy in early breast cancer. The treatment here: preoperative locoregional IRX-2 cytokine immunotherapy. This phase Ib study tested locoregional IRX-2 cytokine immunotherapy given before surgery. Sequencing was performed with immunoSEQ multiplex PCR; in TCRdb, only in-frame clones are kept and a portion is missing. The sample consists of roughly 24,000 clones, approximately 95% of them appearing once. Losses at the gene ends were 1 base for V and 4 bases for J; bases not matched to a gene: 3. The CDR3 loop spans 15 amino acids. Germline CDR1 and CDR2: SGHAT and FQNNGV.

The TCR comes from a human donor with breast cancer. The material was tumor tissue, obtained after IRX-2 immunotherapy. The rearrangement joins TRBV11-2 to TRBJ2-7; TRBD2 matches 11 bases. The CDR3 bases are TGTGCCAGCAGCTTAGGTAGCGGGGGGGGATACGAGCAGTACTTC. It yields the protein CASSLGSGGGYEQYF.